These 6 T cell receptor beta chains share one sample of origin, sequenced in a study of blood T cell repertoires in COVID-19 (dated by TCRdb to 2018 to 2020). The library was made by the immunoSEQ multiplex PCR assay. This immuneACCESS table, as held by TCRdb, lists in-frame sequences with V and J called but not all clones. Of the missing ones, under half trace to an unresolved V gene in checked studies; the others have no known cause. Recorded for this sample are about 63,000 clones; about 78% of them occurred a single time. The ten largest clones capture about 50% of the sample. The material sequenced was peripheral blood. The receptors were gathered from a woman of 80 years or more with acute or convalescent COVID-19.

The genes are TRBV29-1 and TRBJ1-1; 8 bases fit TRBD1. Per the germline V gene, CDR1 is SQVTM and CDR2 is ANQGSEA. The CDR3 runs 13 residues. Germline trimming cut 6 bases from V and 5 bases from J; bases unmatched to any gene: 8. The CDR3 is CSVPRTGQTEAFF. The CDR3 DNA sequence: TGCAGCGTCCCCAGGACAGGGCAAACTGAAGCTTTCTTT.

As DNA, the CDR3 is TGTGCCAGCAGCCATCGAACCGGGACTAGCGGGAGTGTAGATGAGCAGTTCTTC. It is translated as CASSHRTGTSGSVDEQFF. The rearrangement links TRBV3-1 (or the pseudogene TRBV3-2) to TRBJ2-1, with TRBD2 matching over 14 bases. CDR1 is LGHDT and CDR2 is YNNKEL in the germline V gene (reference sequence). V trimming: 3 bases; J trimming: 8 bases; junction bases outside the gene matches: 12. This CDR3 has 18 residues.

The rearrangement joins TRBV5-4 to TRBJ1-1; 8 nucleotides agree with TRBD1. J was trimmed by 5 bases and V by 2 bases; bases with no gene match: 8. Looked up from germline, CDR1 is SGHNT and CDR2 is YYREEE (reference sequence). The CDR3 has 15 residues. The CDR3 coding sequence is TGTGCCAGCAGCTTTTCGCACAGGGGGAGGACTGAAGCTTTCTTT. Its protein is CASSFSHRGRTEAFF.

This clone was seen once. The chain links TRBV24-1 to TRBJ1-2; D is perhaps TRBD1 (5 bases). The CDR3 is 14 residues long. Trimming removed 3 bases from V and 4 bases from J, with 11 bases in between. Looked up from germline, CDR1 is KGHDR and CDR2 is SFDVKD. The CDR3 reads CATSDRLDTYGYTF. CDR3 in DNA: TGTGCCACCAGTGATCGGTTGGACACCTATGGCTACACCTTC.

The chain recombines TRBV5-4 with TRBJ1-4; the match to TRBD1 covers 8 bases. CDR3 length: 15 residues. Trimming cost V 4 bases and J 5 bases; bases outside gene matches: 7. Looked up from germline, CDR1 is SGHNT and CDR2 is YYREEE (reference sequence). CDR3 coding DNA: TGTGCCAGCAGCGCCCGGACAGGGTGGAATGAAAAACTGTTTTTT. This codes for CASSARTGWNEKLFF.

This clone was seen a single time. The J gene is TRBJ2-5, the V gene TRBV27, with TRBD2 matching over 7 bases. Per germline, CDR1 MNHEY and CDR2 SMNVEV (reference sequence). V lost 8 bases, J lost 4 bases, and 7 bases stayed unmatched. The length of the CDR3 is 13 residues. The CDR3 DNA sequence: TGTGCCAGCTCCCGCCGCGGGAGAGAGACCCAGTACTTC. Protein sequence: CASSRRGRETQYF.